This passage covers 13 T cell receptor beta chains from one sample sequenced in a study of blood T cell repertoires in COVID-19 (dated by TCRdb to the early 2020s). Receptors were amplified or captured by the immunoSEQ multiplex PCR assay. Sourced from immuneACCESS, this table was stored by TCRdb with only in-frame sequences that have V and J called. A share of the clones is absent; for the studies checked, an unresolved V gene accounts for under half, and the remainder has no known explanation. Here the sample has 110,000 to 150,000 clones; 85% occur a single time. Together, the top ten hold more than 5% of the sample. The sample comprised PBMCs or T cells enriched from blood (not recorded which). Receptors were obtained from a middle-aged woman who had recovered from COVID-19.

The V call is TRBV5-1, the J call TRBJ2-1, with TRBD2 identical over 9 bases. This CDR3 is built from 18 residues. V was clipped by 3 bases and J by 6 bases; unmatched bases: 16. Germline V lookup: CDR1 SGHRS, CDR2 YFSETQ. CDR3 amino acids: CASSSQGLAGLGGNEQFF. The CDR3 DNA follows: TGCGCCAGCAGCTCCCAGGGGCTAGCGGGGCTAGGGGGCAATGAGCAGTTCTTC.

The chain carries TRBV5-1 and TRBJ2-5, with a possible D match to TRBD2 (6 bases). The CDR3 extends over 16 amino acids. Per germline, CDR1 SGHRS and CDR2 YFSETQ. Deletions cut 5 bases from V and 3 bases from J, with 20 bases between. CDR3 loop: CASSRGFKHREETQYF. The CDR3 DNA reads TGCGCCAGCAGTCGGGGGTTCAAACACCGAGAAGAGACCCAGTACTTC.

CDR3 DNA sequence: TGTGCCAGTAAGAGTCGGTCGAACACCGGGGAGCTGTTTTTT. It translates to CASKSRSNTGELFF. The rearrangement joins TRBV19 to TRBJ2-2, with unresolved D. Germline V gives CDR1 LNHDA, CDR2 SQIVND (reference sequence). V lost 7 bases and J lost 0, with 9 bases in between. The CDR3 extends over 14 amino acids.

The J gene is TRBJ2-7, the V gene TRBV30, with a possible D match to TRBD2 (5 bases). CDR1 GTSNPN and CDR2 SVGIG come from the germline V gene (reference sequence). Trimming took off 2 bases at V and 7 bases at J, with 9 bases between the two ends. The CDR3 is made up of 11 amino acids. In nucleotides, the CDR3 is TGTGCCTGGAGTATGCCGGGGGAGCAGTACTTC. This codes for CAWSMPGEQYF. Filled out from reference TRBV30 and TRBJ2-7, the complete variable domain reads SQTIHQWPATLVQPVGSPLSLECTVEGTSNPNLYWYRQAAGRGLQLLFYSVGIGQISSEVPQNLSASRPQDRQFILSSKKLLLSDSGFYLCAWSMPGEQYFGPGTRLTVT.

CDR3 DNA: TGTGCCAGCAGGGCCCGGGGGGGCACAGATACGCAGTATTTT. Encoded protein: CASRARGGTDTQYF. The chain has TRBV3-1 (or the pseudogene TRBV3-2) and TRBJ2-3; TRBD2 matches 7 bases. Germline V CDR1 and CDR2: LGHDT, YNNKEL (reference sequence). With 6 bases clipped from V and 1 base from J, the junction kept 4 bases outside the gene matches. This CDR3 spans 14 amino acids.

The CDR3 region is CASSYGTMNTEAFF. The CDR3 DNA sequence: TGTGCCAGCAGTTACGGCACAATGAACACTGAAGCTTTCTTT. The J gene is TRBJ1-1, the V gene TRBV6-5; D unresolved. CDR3 length equals 14 residues. V dropped 2 bases and J dropped 0 bases, with 7 bases sitting between them. Germline V gene data show CDR1 as MNHEY and CDR2 as SVGAGI.

The V call is TRBV5-5, the J call TRBJ2-5; the match to TRBD2 covers 7 bases. The V and J ends lost 3 bases and 5 bases, in that order; junction bases with no gene match: 4. From germline, CDR1 is SGHKS and CDR2 YYEKEE (reference sequence). This CDR3 contains 13 residues. CDR3 in amino acids: CASSSREVETQYF. Written as DNA, the CDR3 is TGTGCCAGCAGCTCACGGGAGGTGGAGACCCAGTACTTC.

The chain recombines TRBV30 with TRBJ2-1, with TRBD1 matching 7 bases. Germline CDR1 and CDR2: GTSNPN and SVGIG (reference sequence). The CDR3 is 14 residues long. V lost 3 bases to trimming and J lost 8 bases; unmatched junction nucleotides: 10. The CDR3, as DNA: TGTGCCTGGAGCCGCCTCACAGGGGTCGATGAGCAGTTCTTC. Its translation is CAWSRLTGVDEQFF.

This chain connects TRBV6-5 to TRBJ2-1; a possible D gene is TRBD1 (6 bases). CDR1 and CDR2 (germline): MNHEY, SVGAGI. Trimming cost V 0 bases and J 9 bases, with 12 bases left between them. This CDR3 has 14 residues. Written as DNA, the CDR3 is TGTGCCAGCAGTTACTCCACAGGGCTCGCTGAGCAGTTCTTC. Translation gives CASSYSTGLAEQFF.

The chain carries TRBV29-1 and TRBJ2-7; the D gene is possibly TRBD2 (5 bases). V was trimmed by 4 bases and J by 7 bases, leaving 14 bases between them. The CDR3 contains 12 residues. CDR1 and CDR2 from the germline V gene are SQVTM and ANQGSEA. The CDR3 spells CSVGLAEVEQYF. CDR3 in DNA: TGCAGCGTTGGGCTAGCCGAGGTTGAGCAGTACTTC.

The V and J genes are TRBV5-6 and TRBJ2-7; D is perhaps TRBD1 (6 bases). The CDR3 loop spans 12 amino acids. Trimming stripped 4 bases from V and 5 bases from J, with 10 bases between. From germline, CDR1 is SGHDT and CDR2 YYEEEE. The CDR3 is CASSPQGNEQYF. CDR3 DNA: TGTGCCAGCAGCCCCCAGGGGAACGAGCAGTACTTC.

The chain combines TRBV7-9 with TRBJ1-2; 10 nucleotides agree with TRBD1. This CDR3 is 15 amino acids long. J was trimmed by 7 bases and V by 0 bases; bases with no gene match: 5. The germline gives CDR1 SEHNR, CDR2 FQNEAQ (reference sequence). CDR3 sequence: CASSLAGTGVTGYTF. In nucleotides, the CDR3 is TGTGCCAGCAGCTTAGCCGGGACAGGGGTGACTGGCTACACCTTC.

The J gene is TRBJ2-6, the V gene TRBV10-3; 7 positions match TRBD2. After removal of 5 bases from V and 0 bases from J, the junction contained 10 bases not matched to a gene. Germline V CDR1 and CDR2: ENHRY, SYGVKD. This CDR3 contains 18 residues. Here the CDR3 reads CAISWGGSQSSGANVLTF. The CDR3 DNA sequence: TGTGCCATCAGTTGGGGGGGATCGCAATCCTCTGGGGCCAACGTCCTGACTTTC.